The 29 T cell receptor beta chains below all came from one sample that was sequenced in a study of T-cell memory formation after mild COVID-19. TCRdb used MiXCR to reprocess the 5' RACE reads, holding one entry per CDR3 protein. This table has around 320,000 distinct CDR3 sequences, roughly a fifth appearing once. Sequenced: PBMCs or a T cell subset sorted from them (not recorded which). These receptors originate from a man aged 18-30 years who had mild COVID-19 (a few samples of this study predate the infection). Cell type and time point are not known.

The CDR3 here is CASSLRVQERYF. The CDR3 DNA is TGTGCCAGCAGCTTGAGGGTACAGGAACGGTACTTC. This chain uses TRBV7-2 with TRBJ2-7; D is perhaps TRBD1 or TRBD2 (5 bases each). Germline V gene data show CDR1 as SGHTA and CDR2 as FQGNSA. The CDR3 extends over 12 amino acids. V was pared by 3 bases and J by 12 bases, with 15 bases between.

This clonotype was counted between two and nine times. The V gene is TRBV27, the J gene TRBJ1-1; D remains unclear. This CDR3 is built from 14 residues. The germline V gene has CDR1 MNHEY and CDR2 SMNVEV (reference sequence). V was clipped by 8 bases and J by 4 bases, with 17 bases between them. As DNA, the CDR3 is TGTGCCAGCCGTGTGGGGTCCCGGCCCACTGAAGCTTTCTTT. Its translation is CASRVGSRPTEAFF.

This clonotype has ten or more counts. The chain employs TRBV29-1 and TRBJ1-1, with D tentatively TRBD1 (5 bases). The CDR3 is 16 residues long. V lost 8 bases and J 3 bases, leaving 25 bases between the germline ends. The germline V gene encodes CDR1 SQVTM and CDR2 ANQGSEA. CDR3 DNA: TGCAGCTCATTAGGGGTCCCTTTGGGGGTGGACACTGAAGCTTTCTTT. Translating gives CSSLGVPLGVDTEAFF.

The chain links TRBV11-3 to TRBJ2-2; tentative D call: TRBD2 (5 bases). V gave up 3 bases and J gave up 6 bases, with 8 bases separating them. CDR1 is SGHNT, CDR2 YENEEA, per germline. The CDR3 contains 13 residues. The CDR3 DNA sequence: TGTGCCAGCAGCTTCGCTAGCTCCGGGGAGCTGTTTTTT. Its protein product is CASSFASSGELFF.

This clonotype was observed a handful of times. This chain connects TRBV20-1 to TRBJ2-7; D is perhaps TRBD1 (5 bases). The germline V gene encodes CDR1 DFQATT and CDR2 SNEGSKA (reference sequence). Trimming pared 6 bases from V and 3 bases from J, leaving 15 bases between. The CDR3 sequence is 13 residues long. CDR3 protein: CSADAPDSYEQYV. The CDR3 DNA reads as TGCAGTGCGGATGCCCCCGACAGCTACGAGCAGTACGTC.

The rearrangement links TRBV14 to TRBJ1-2, with D hard to call. Between the trimmed V and J ends, which lost 1 base and 10 bases, there was a span of 7 bases. Germline-derived CDR1 and CDR2 are SGHDN and FVKESK. This CDR3 region has 11 residues. The CDR3 reads CASSQGPAYTF. The DNA for the CDR3 is TGTGCCAGCAGCCAAGGACCAGCCTACACCTTC.

At least ten counts were recorded for this clonotype. The chain combines TRBV6-2 or TRBV6-3 with TRBJ2-1; D remains unclear. Trimming took 2 bases from V and 8 from J, leaving 7 bases between them. Looked up from germline, CDR1 is MNHEY and CDR2 is SVGEGT. The CDR3 sequence is 12 residues long. In nucleotides, the CDR3 is TGTGCCAGCAGTTACGTGGGCGATGAGCAGTTCTTC. Protein: CASSYVGDEQFF.

The chain is built from TRBV6-5 and TRBJ1-5, with D possibly being TRBD1 (6 bases). The germline V gene encodes CDR1 MNHEY and CDR2 SVGAGI. Deletions cut 6 bases from V and 0 bases from J, with 15 bases between. The CDR3 has 16 residues. DNA of the CDR3: TGTGCCAGCAGCCAGACCGGGGGGGCTAGCAATCAGCCCCAGCATTTT. The encoded protein is CASSQTGGASNQPQHF.

The chain uses TRBV20-1 and TRBJ1-1, with a possible D match to TRBD1 (5 bases). From germline, CDR1 is DFQATT and CDR2 SNEGSKA (reference sequence). The CDR3 consists of 16 residues. V was shortened by 2 bases and J by 0 bases, with 16 bases between the two germline ends. CDR3 loop: CSARLGSAGLNTEAFF. The CDR3 DNA sequence: TGCAGTGCTAGACTGGGTTCGGCAGGGTTGAACACTGAAGCTTTCTTT.

There are many counts of this clonotype. V is TRBV5-1 and J is TRBJ2-1; 10 nucleotides agree with TRBD2. V shed 6 bases, J shed 7 bases, and the junction held 10 bases outside the gene matches. CDR1 SGHRS and CDR2 YFSETQ come from the germline V gene. This CDR3 comprises 15 residues. In nucleotides, the CDR3 is TGCGCCAGCACATCATCTAGCGGGGGCTTTAATGAGCAGTTCTTC. It translates to CASTSSSGGFNEQFF. The full variable domain, its missing parts supplied by reference TRBV5-1 and TRBJ2-1, is KAGVTQTPRYLIKTRGQQVTLSCSPISGHRSVSWYQQTPGQGLQFLFEYFSETQRNKGNFPGRFSGRQFSNSRSEMNVSTLELGDSALYLCASTSSSGGFNEQFFGPGTRLTVL.

This clonotype was observed a handful of times. The chain joins TRBV12-3 or TRBV12-4 to TRBJ2-2; possible D gene TRBD2, 6 bases. This CDR3 region has 15 residues. Trimming pared 6 bases from V and 1 base from J, leaving 12 bases between. The DNA for the CDR3 is TGTGCCAGCAGCCGTAGGGGACTGAACACCGGGGAGCTGTTTTTT. This sequence encodes CASSRRGLNTGELFF.

This chain connects TRBV7-9 to TRBJ2-7, with a weak D call TRBD2 (5 bases). CDR1 and CDR2 (germline): SEHNR, FQNEAQ (reference sequence). The CDR3 runs to 14 residues. V dropped 2 bases and J dropped 2 bases, with 10 bases sitting between them. CDR3 region: CASSLRGETYEQYF. The CDR3 bases are TGTGCCAGCAGCTTACGGGGAGAAACCTACGAGCAGTACTTC. Looking up the rest from reference TRBV7-9 and TRBJ2-7 gives the full variable domain: DTGVSQNPRHKITKRGQNVTFRCDPISEHNRLYWYRQTLGQGPEFLTYFQNEAQLEKSRLLSDRFSAERPKGSFSTLEIQRTEQGDSAMYLCASSLRGETYEQYFGPGTRLTVT.

This clonotype was counted between two and nine times. This rearrangement joins TRBV7-6 to TRBJ1-5; D is ambiguous. The CDR3 is 13 amino acids. The germline CDR1 and CDR2 sequences are SGHVS and FNYEAQ. The germline V and J ends were trimmed by 2 bases and 7 bases, with 9 bases remaining between them. The CDR3 region has the DNA TGTGCCAGCAGCTTACAAGCCGGCCAGCCCCAGCATTTT. Translated, it gives CASSLQAGQPQHF.

This clonotype has just a few counts. The gene calls are TRBV21-1 and TRBJ1-1. TRBV21-1 is a pseudogene locus. CDR3 length: 14 amino acids. This chain's CDR3 is CASSKGWWRGEAFF. The CDR3, as DNA: TGTGCCAGCAGCAAAGGTTGGTGGAGGGGTGAAGCTTTCTTT.

This clonotype turned up a few times. The J gene is TRBJ1-1, the V gene TRBV4-1; weak D call: TRBD1 (5 bases). Germline CDR1 reads MGHRA; CDR2 reads YSYEKL. This CDR3 contains 16 residues. Trimming took off 2 bases at V and 5 bases at J, with 18 bases between the two ends. The CDR3 is CASSQIPQGVGTEAFF. CDR3 nucleotide sequence: TGCGCCAGCAGCCAAATCCCCCAAGGGGTAGGGACTGAAGCTTTCTTT.

The chain carries TRBV20-1 and TRBJ1-4; 7 nucleotides agree with TRBD1. Germline V gene lookup returns CDR1 DFQATT and CDR2 SNEGSKA (reference sequence). There are 13 residues in the CDR3. The V segment lost 6 bases and the J segment 3 bases; nucleotides outside the gene matches: 4. CDR3 in DNA: TGCAGTGCCCCGGGACAGTCTAATGAAAAACTGTTTTTT. This sequence encodes CSAPGQSNEKLFF.

V gene TRBV28 combines with J gene TRBJ1-1; D remains unclear. V lost 6 bases and J 0 bases, leaving 14 bases between the germline ends. CDR3 length equals 15 residues. Germline CDR1 and CDR2: MDHEN and SYDVKM. Here the CDR3 reads CASSPELAVNTEAFF. The CDR3 coding sequence is TGTGCCAGCAGCCCGGAACTCGCGGTGAACACTGAAGCTTTCTTT.

The sample holds a few counts of this clonotype. CDR3 in DNA: TGTGCCAGCAGTCCCATGGGGCTTGAGACCCAGTACTTC. It encodes CASSPMGLETQYF. The rearrangement uses TRBV6-5 and TRBJ2-5, with D tentatively TRBD1 (5 bases). The CDR3 spans 13 residues. Between the trimmed V and J ends, which lost 5 bases and 5 bases, there was a span of 12 bases. Germline CDR1 reads MNHEY; CDR2 reads SVGAGI.

The V and J genes are TRBV18 and TRBJ2-1; D ambiguous. Deletions cut 3 bases from V and 8 bases from J, with 11 bases between. The length of the CDR3 is 13 residues. CDR1 and CDR2 (germline): KGHSH, LQKENI. The CDR3 protein is CASSPYFGDEQFF. The CDR3 nucleotides are TGTGCCAGCTCACCGTACTTTGGCGATGAGCAGTTCTTC.

This clonotype has a handful of counts. The chain combines TRBV5-6 with TRBJ2-6; 11 bases are a match to TRBD1. This CDR3 region has 17 residues. The V gene's germline CDR1 is SGHDT and CDR2 YYEEEE. J was trimmed by 2 bases and V by 2 bases; bases with no gene match: 3. The CDR3 loop reads CASSFPGQGAGANVLTF. CDR3 bases: TGTGCCAGCAGCTTCCCGGGACAGGGGGCTGGGGCCAACGTCCTGACTTTC.

This rearrangement joins TRBV12-5 to TRBJ2-7; 9 bases align to TRBD2. J gave up 6 bases and V 8 bases, and 8 bases lay outside the gene matches. Germline lookup yields CDR1 LGHNT and CDR2 FRNRAP. This CDR3 is 13 amino acids long. The CDR3 DNA reads TGTGCTAGTCTCGCGGGGGGGCGCTCCGAGCAGTACTTC. Translated: CASLAGGRSEQYF.

This clonotype was seen a few times. In DNA form, the CDR3 reads TGTGCCAGCAGTCCCGCAGGACTGGCCAAAAACATTCAGTACTTC. Encoded protein: CASSPAGLAKNIQYF. The genes are TRBV6-2 or TRBV6-3 and TRBJ2-4; possible D gene TRBD2, 5 bases. The CDR3 covers 15 residues. Germline V gene sequence: CDR1 MNHEY, CDR2 SVGEGT. Between the trimmed V and J ends, which lost 5 bases and 1 base, there was a span of 12 bases.

In this sample, this clonotype turned up a few times. The J gene is TRBJ2-7, the V gene TRBV28, with a tentative D call TRBD2 (6 bases). Germline V gene sequence: CDR1 MDHEN, CDR2 SYDVKM. This CDR3 is built from 12 residues. The germline V and J ends were trimmed by 3 bases and 6 bases, with 9 bases remaining between them. DNA of the CDR3: TGTGCCAGCAGTTTGGGAGGAACCGAGCAGTACGTC. Protein sequence: CASSLGGTEQYV.

The chain combines TRBV12-3 or TRBV12-4 with TRBJ2-1, with TRBD2 matching over 12 bases. With V trimmed by 0 bases and J by 3 bases, 3 bases remained unmatched. CDR3 length equals 17 residues. CDR3 protein: CASSLAEGLAGYNEQFF. The CDR3, as DNA: TGTGCCAGCAGTTTAGCGGAGGGACTAGCGGGCTACAATGAGCAGTTCTTC.

This clonotype is medium-sized (0.01 to 0.1%). This chain links TRBV12-3 or TRBV12-4 with TRBJ1-4; D call uncertain. Trimming left V 6 bases short and J 0 bases short, with 11 bases between. CDR3 length equals 15 residues. Here the CDR3 reads CASRGSGPTNEKLFF. The CDR3 region has the DNA TGTGCCAGCAGGGGCTCGGGCCCAACTAATGAAAAACTGTTTTTT.

There are a few counts of this clonotype. This rearrangement joins TRBV4-3 to TRBJ2-1, with D perhaps matching TRBD1 or TRBD2 (5 bases each). The CDR3 is made up of 14 amino acids. V was pared by 1 base and J by 7 bases, with 11 bases between. Germline V gene data show CDR1 as LGHNA and CDR2 as YSLEER. This CDR3 reads CASSQVFEGNEQFF. The CDR3 region has the DNA TGCGCCAGCAGCCAAGTATTTGAGGGGAATGAGCAGTTCTTC.

The V gene is TRBV20-1, the J gene TRBJ1-2; no firm D call. The germline V and J ends were trimmed by 1 base and 6 bases, with 12 bases remaining between them. Germline CDR1 and CDR2: DFQATT and SNEGSKA (reference sequence). The CDR3 is 13 amino acids. The CDR3 protein is CSARGNMMNGYTF. As DNA, the CDR3 is TGCAGTGCTAGAGGTAATATGATGAATGGCTACACCTTC.

This clonotype was detected a few times. V is TRBV6-1 and J is TRBJ1-5; D is uncertain. This CDR3 comprises 15 residues. V was pared by 5 bases and J by 0 bases, with 11 bases between. Germline values: CDR1 MNHNS, CDR2 SASEGT. CDR3: CASSRGDYSNQPQHF. The DNA of the CDR3 is TGTGCCAGCAGTCGCGGGGATTATAGCAATCAGCCCCAGCATTTT.

The V gene is TRBV5-6, the J gene TRBJ1-2, with 9 positions matching TRBD1. The CDR3 loop spans 15 amino acids. J lost 4 bases, V lost 5 bases, and 9 bases had no gene match. CDR1 is SGHDT and CDR2 is YYEEEE in the germline V gene. The CDR3 sequence: CASSSRDRAPYGYTF. The DNA of the CDR3 is TGTGCCAGCAGTTCGCGGGACAGGGCCCCCTATGGCTACACCTTC. Supplemented by reference TRBV5-6 and TRBJ1-2, the full variable domain reads DAGVTQSPTHLIKTRGQQVTLRCSPKSGHDTVSWYQQALGQGPQFIFQYYEEEERQRGNFPDRFSGHQFPNYSSELNVNALLLGDSALYLCASSSRDRAPYGYTFGSGTRLTVV.